The 13 T cell receptor beta chains listed next were all sequenced from one sample in a study of T cell responses to AZD1222 COVID-19 vaccine. This table comes from immunoSEQ multiplex PCR, and its TCRdb copy is limited to in-frame clones, with some not included. The sample consists of 120,000 to 150,000 clones, about 91% of them appearing once. Source: peripheral blood, taken on day 0 of MenACWY control vaccination. These receptors were obtained from an adult in good health.

The gene calls are TRBV6-5 and TRBJ1-3; D call uncertain. V lost 6 bases, J lost 8 bases, and 14 bases lay in between. The germline V gene encodes CDR1 MNHEY and CDR2 SVGAGI. The length of the CDR3 is 13 residues. The CDR3 loop is CASRDPIGDTIYF. The CDR3 nucleotides are TGTGCCAGCAGAGACCCAATCGGGGACACCATATATTTT.

The V and J genes are TRBV25-1 and TRBJ2-2, with D unresolved. Trimming stripped 7 bases from V and 5 bases from J, with 5 bases between. Germline V gene data show CDR1 as MGHDK and CDR2 as SYGVNS. CDR3 size: 11 residues. The CDR3 protein is CASTRTGELFF. The DNA for the CDR3 is TGTGCCAGCACAAGGACCGGGGAGCTGTTTTTT. Combining the CDR3 with reference TRBV25-1 and TRBJ2-2 gives the whole variable domain EADIYQTPRYLVIGTGKKITLECSQTMGHDKMYWYQQDPGMELHLIHYSYGVNSTEKGDLSSESTVSRIRTEHFPLTLESARPSHTSQYLCASTRTGELFFGEGSRLTVL.

J is TRBJ2-3 and V is TRBV7-8, with D tentatively TRBD1 or TRBD2 (6 bases each). Trimming took off 1 base at V and 6 bases at J, with 20 bases between the two ends. Germline assignment: CDR1 SGHVS and CDR2 FQNEAQ. The CDR3 has 17 amino acids. CDR3 residues: CASSLVPGGRAFDTQYF. The CDR3 coding sequence is TGTGCCAGCAGCTTAGTTCCCGGGGGCAGGGCCTTTGATACGCAGTATTTT.

The chain uses TRBV12-3 or TRBV12-4 and TRBJ1-2; TRBD1 agrees at 9 bases. Germline trimming cut 4 bases from V and 8 bases from J; bases unmatched to any gene: 5. CDR3 length: 13 amino acids. The CDR3 loop reads CASSYDRGGGYTF. The CDR3 region has the DNA TGTGCCAGCAGTTATGACAGGGGGGGCGGCTACACCTTC.

V and J are TRBV30 and TRBJ1-1; D is uncertain. The CDR3 covers 13 residues. Germline CDR1 GTSNPN, CDR2 SVGIG (reference sequence). V lost 2 bases and J lost 0, with 7 bases in between. The CDR3 bases are TGTGCCTGGAGTCGGGGATTGAACACTGAAGCTTTCTTT. Its protein is CAWSRGLNTEAFF.

This chain links TRBV7-2 with TRBJ2-3; possible D gene TRBD1, 6 bases. CDR1 is SGHTA, CDR2 FQGNSA, per germline. V was trimmed by 1 base and J by 6 bases, leaving 11 bases between them. CDR3 length: 14 residues. The DNA of the CDR3 is TGTGCCAGCAGCTTAGATCCAGGGGTGGATACGCAGTATTTT. Amino acid sequence: CASSLDPGVDTQYF.

Only a few counts were recorded for this clone. The chain joins TRBV16 to TRBJ1-5; D is unresolved. V lost 4 bases and J lost 3, with 13 bases in between. The germline V gene has CDR1 KGHSY and CDR2 FQNENV. This CDR3 region has 15 residues. The CDR3 loop reads CASSPSGFNNQPQHF. The CDR3, as DNA: TGTGCCAGCAGCCCATCGGGCTTCAACAATCAGCCCCAGCATTTT.

The CDR3, as DNA: TGTGCCAGCAGCTCGGGGGGATGGAGCAATCAGCCCCAGCATTTT. It encodes CASSSGGWSNQPQHF. The chain combines TRBV7-2 with TRBJ1-5; D possibly corresponds to TRBD1 (5 bases). Looked up from germline, CDR1 is SGHTA and CDR2 is FQGNSA. V was cut by 4 bases and J by 1 base, with 11 bases left in between. The CDR3 consists of 15 residues.

The chain carries TRBV9 and TRBJ2-5; the match to TRBD2 covers 11 bases. This CDR3 is 15 amino acids long. Germline V gene sequence: CDR1 SGDLS, CDR2 YYNGEE. Trimming removed 4 bases from V and 4 bases from J; junction bases left unmatched: 6. The CDR3: CASSLAGGRSETQYF. The CDR3 DNA follows: TGTGCCAGCAGCCTAGCGGGGGGACGGTCAGAGACCCAGTACTTC.

This rearrangement joins TRBV2 to TRBJ1-3, with 7 bases matching TRBD1. J gave up 4 bases and V 4 bases, and 10 bases lay outside the gene matches. This CDR3 is built from 16 residues. Germline CDR1 and CDR2: SNHLY and FYNNEI. The CDR3 DNA reads TGTGCCAGCAGTGTCACACAGGGGAAAGGAGGAAACACCATATATTTT. This encodes CASSVTQGKGGNTIYF.

This clone is a singleton in its sample. The V gene is TRBV2, the J gene TRBJ2-7; 8 bases match TRBD2. The length of the CDR3 is 15 residues. The germline gives CDR1 SNHLY, CDR2 FYNNEI. With V trimmed by 3 bases and J by 7 bases, 11 bases remained unmatched. The CDR3 region is CASSDQRARGGEQYF. The CDR3 DNA follows: TGTGCCAGCAGTGATCAAAGGGCCCGGGGGGGAGAGCAGTACTTC.

The rearrangement joins TRBV6-2 or TRBV6-3 to TRBJ2-5; D gene ambiguous. This CDR3 is built from 13 residues. Trimming stripped 2 bases from V and 7 bases from J, with 11 bases between. CDR1 MNHEY and CDR2 SVGEGT come from the germline V gene. This chain's CDR3 is CASSYLLWGTQYF. The CDR3 nucleotides are TGTGCCAGCAGTTACCTGCTTTGGGGGACCCAGTACTTC.

The chain links TRBV21-1 to TRBJ2-2; the tabulated D call, TRBD1, remains unverified against the DNA. TRBV21-1 is listed as a pseudogene. CDR3 length equals 16 residues. This CDR3 reads CASSTRTGTNTGELFF. The DNA for the CDR3 is TGTGCCAGCAGCACCCGGACAGGGACGAACACCGGGGAGCTGTTTTTT.